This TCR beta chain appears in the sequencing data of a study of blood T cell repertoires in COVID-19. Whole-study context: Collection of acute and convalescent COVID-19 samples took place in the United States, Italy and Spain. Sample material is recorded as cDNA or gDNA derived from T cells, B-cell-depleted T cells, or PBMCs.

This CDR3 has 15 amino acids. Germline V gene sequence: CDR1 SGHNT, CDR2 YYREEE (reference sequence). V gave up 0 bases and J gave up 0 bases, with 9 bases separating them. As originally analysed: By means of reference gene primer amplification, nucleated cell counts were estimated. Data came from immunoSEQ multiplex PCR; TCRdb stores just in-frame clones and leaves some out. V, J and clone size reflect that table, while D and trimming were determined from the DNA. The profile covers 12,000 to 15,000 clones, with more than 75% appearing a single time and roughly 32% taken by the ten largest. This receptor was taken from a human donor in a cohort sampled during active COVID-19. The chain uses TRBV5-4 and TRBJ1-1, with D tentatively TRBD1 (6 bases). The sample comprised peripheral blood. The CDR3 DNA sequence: TGTGCCAGCAGCTTGGAAGGGGACATGAACACTGAAGCTTTCTTT. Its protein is CASSLEGDMNTEAFF.